A single sample gave rise to the 28 T cell receptor beta chains below, sequenced in a study of blood T cells in healthy people across ages. Primed by a sample-barcoded 5' primer and a J-beta primer mix, a second PCR proceeded for about 6 to 11 cycles. TCRdb reanalysed the 5' RACE reads using MiXCR and keeps one entry per CDR3 protein. The repertoire has about 2 million distinct CDR3 sequences, around 48% of them found once; the top ten carry approximately 2.1%. The sample taken for sequencing was blood. These receptors came from a woman between 40 and 50 years old in good health.

This clonotype has a handful of counts. The V and J genes are TRBV4-1 and TRBJ2-1; 7 nucleotides align to TRBD2. The CDR3 contains 18 residues. Looked up from germline, CDR1 is MGHRA and CDR2 is YSYEKL. The ends lost 2 bases at V and 5 bases at J; junction bases unmatched: 15. In DNA, the CDR3 is TGCGCCAGCAGCCAATTTAACTCTAGGCTAGCGGCCCACAATGAGCAGTTCTTC. Translated: CASSQFNSRLAAHNEQFF.

The genes are TRBV7-2 and TRBJ2-6; a weak D match, TRBD1 (6 bases). The CDR3 length is 16 residues. The V end lost 3 bases, the J end lost 3 bases, and 12 bases lay between the germline ends. Germline V CDR1 and CDR2: SGHTA, FQGNSA. CDR3 in amino acids: CASSFQWGLGANVLTF. The CDR3 nucleotides read TGTGCCAGCAGCTTCCAGTGGGGGCTTGGGGCCAACGTCCTGACTTTC. Full variable domain (remainder filled in from reference TRBV7-2 and TRBJ2-6): GAGVSQSPSNKVTEKGKDVELRCDPISGHTALYWYRQSLGQGLEFLIYFQGNSAPDKSGLPSDRFSAERTGGSVSTLTIQRTQQEDSAVYLCASSFQWGLGANVLTFGAGSRLTVL.

This clonotype occurred a few times. The chain is built from TRBV7-2 and TRBJ2-5, with D perhaps TRBD1 (6 bases). The germline V and J ends were trimmed by 5 bases and 0 bases, with 16 bases remaining between them. Germline CDR1 and CDR2: SGHTA and FQGNSA. The CDR3 length is 16 residues. The DNA of the CDR3 is TGTGCCAGCAGCGGGCGTGGGACACCGTACCAAGAGACCCAGTACTTC. Translating gives CASSGRGTPYQETQYF.

In this sample, this clonotype turned up a few times. This chain uses TRBV4-2 with TRBJ2-6; D tentatively fits TRBD1 or TRBD2 (5 bases each). The CDR3 spans 20 residues. Trimming left V 0 bases short and J 0 bases short, with 18 bases between. In germline, CDR1 is LGHNA, CDR2 YNFKEQ. The CDR3 loop reads CASSQDLHGDGGSGANVLTF. The CDR3 bases are TGTGCCAGCAGCCAAGATCTCCACGGGGACGGAGGCTCTGGGGCCAACGTCCTGACTTTC.

This sequence joins TRBV5-1 and TRBJ2-5; 8 bases line up with TRBD2. Germline-derived CDR1 and CDR2 are SGHRS and YFSETQ. CDR3 length equals 15 residues. V gave up 4 bases and J gave up 3 bases; unmatched junction bases: 8. The CDR3 bases are TGCGCCAGCAGCACGGGGGGGACAAGAGAAGAGACCCAGTACTTC. It translates to CASSTGGTREETQYF.

V is TRBV20-1 and J is TRBJ2-7, with 7 bases matching TRBD1. J lost 0 bases, V lost 1 base, and 6 bases had no gene match. Germline V gene sequence: CDR1 DFQATT, CDR2 SNEGSKA (reference sequence). This CDR3 is built from 15 residues. The CDR3 loop reads CSARVGTARSYEQYF. DNA of the CDR3: TGCAGTGCTAGAGTTGGGACAGCGCGCTCCTACGAGCAGTACTTC.

The table lists this clonotype with a few counts. The gene calls are TRBV24-1 and TRBJ2-4, with D possibly TRBD1 on 6 matching bases. Trimming left V 4 bases short and J 2 bases short, with 11 bases between. This CDR3 has 15 amino acids. From germline, CDR1 is KGHDR and CDR2 SFDVKD. The CDR3 region has the DNA TGTGCCACCAGTGACTCCCAGGGGACCAAAAACATTCAGTACTTC. It translates to CATSDSQGTKNIQYF.

The genes are TRBV27 and TRBJ2-3; D may be TRBD1 (5 bases). Deletions cut 8 bases from V and 2 bases from J, with 11 bases between. The CDR3 extends over 13 amino acids. CDR1 and CDR2 from the germline V gene are MNHEY and SMNVEV (reference sequence). CDR3 nucleotide sequence: TGTGCCAGCCAAGACAGAACCACAGATACGCAGTATTTT. The encoded protein is CASQDRTTDTQYF.

The chain uses TRBV27 and TRBJ2-5; 7 nucleotides align to TRBD2. Trimming removed 4 bases from V and 5 bases from J; junction bases left unmatched: 13. Germline V gene data show CDR1 as MNHEY and CDR2 as SMNVEV (reference sequence). The CDR3 extends over 16 amino acids. The CDR3 reads CASSSTREGNEETQYF. The CDR3 nucleotides are TGTGCCAGCAGTTCCACTAGGGAGGGGAACGAGGAGACCCAGTACTTC.

The chain is built from TRBV28 and TRBJ2-2; 7 bases match TRBD1. The CDR3 spans 17 residues. The germline CDR1 and CDR2 sequences are MDHEN and SYDVKM. The J segment lost 4 bases and the V segment lost 6 bases, leaving 14 bases of the junction unmatched. CDR3 nucleotides: TGTGCCAGCAGGCCCGACAGGGCCCCTACGGGCACCGGGGAGCTGTTTTTT. Its protein product is CASRPDRAPTGTGELFF.

The CDR3 region has the DNA TGTGCCAGCAGTTTATCTCACACCTACAATGAGCAGTTCTTC. Residues: CASSLSHTYNEQFF. This chain joins TRBV12-3 or TRBV12-4 and TRBJ2-1; D is undetermined. The CDR3 is 14 residues long. V was clipped by 2 bases and J by 2 bases, with 7 bases between them.

The V call is TRBV29-1, the J call TRBJ1-2; D gene ambiguous. The germline V gene has CDR1 SQVTM and CDR2 ANQGSEA. This CDR3 has 14 residues. V lost 0 bases to trimming and J lost 4 bases, with 12 bases between them. The CDR3 protein is CSVEDSGWVYGYTF. The CDR3 DNA reads as TGCAGCGTTGAAGATTCGGGGTGGGTCTATGGCTACACCTTC.

In nucleotides, the CDR3 is TGTGCCAGCTCCGAAGGGCTAGCGGGAATCTACGAGCAGTACTTC. It encodes CASSEGLAGIYEQYF. This chain joins TRBV28 and TRBJ2-7, with TRBD2 matching over 9 bases. CDR3 length equals 15 residues. Germline V gene data show CDR1 as MDHEN and CDR2 as SYDVKM. V lost 8 bases and J lost 3; bases outside the gene matches: 11.

In this sample, this clonotype turned up many times. V usage is TRBV6-5 and J usage is TRBJ2-7; D ambiguous. With 0 bases removed from V and 7 bases from J, the gap between germline ends came to 10 bases. This CDR3 contains 13 residues. CDR1 MNHEY and CDR2 SVGAGI come from the germline V gene. This CDR3 is CASSYSIFREQYF. CDR3 bases: TGTGCCAGCAGTTACTCGATCTTTAGGGAGCAGTACTTC.

This chain uses TRBV12-3 or TRBV12-4 with TRBJ2-3, with 9 bases matching TRBD1. The CDR3 loop spans 16 amino acids. The V gene end was trimmed by 5 bases and the J gene end by 0 bases; junction bases not matched to a gene: 6. The CDR3 protein is CASSRVGTGSTDTQYF. The CDR3 bases are TGTGCCAGCAGTCGGGTGGGGACAGGGAGCACAGATACGCAGTATTTT.

This chain's CDR3 is CASRETGTNYGYTF. The CDR3 DNA follows: TGTGCCAGCAGAGAGACAGGGACCAACTATGGCTACACCTTC. The chain uses TRBV6-2 or TRBV6-3 and TRBJ1-2; 7 bases are a match to TRBD1. J gave up 2 bases and V 6 bases, and 6 bases lay outside the gene matches. The CDR3 totals 14 residues. The germline V gene encodes CDR1 MNHEY and CDR2 SVGEGT.

The chain joins TRBV6-6 to TRBJ2-1; D is perhaps TRBD1 (6 bases). The CDR3 length is 13 residues. The germline V and J ends were trimmed by 2 bases and 9 bases, with 11 bases remaining between them. Germline V gene data show CDR1 as MNHNY and CDR2 as SVGAGI (reference sequence). The CDR3 reads CASSYGQPGEQFF. Here the CDR3 DNA reads TGTGCCAGCAGTTACGGACAGCCTGGTGAGCAGTTCTTC.

The rearrangement uses TRBV12-3 or TRBV12-4 and TRBJ2-1, with unresolved D. The CDR3 covers 14 residues. V was pared by 8 bases and J by 4 bases, with 15 bases between. CDR3 in amino acids: CASSEQDRYNEQFF. CDR3 DNA: TGTGCCAGCTCTGAGCAGGATAGATACAATGAGCAGTTCTTC.

There are a few counts of this clonotype. This chain uses TRBV5-1 with TRBJ2-5; 11 bases are shared with TRBD2. Germline loops: CDR1 SGHRS, CDR2 YFSETQ. The CDR3 length is 12 residues. V trimming: 8 bases; J trimming: 4 bases; junction bases outside the gene matches: 1. CDR3 DNA sequence: TGCGCCAGTGGACTAGCGGGAGAGACCCAGTACTTC. Its translation: CASGLAGETQYF.

Ten or more counts support this clonotype. The rearrangement uses TRBV12-3 or TRBV12-4 and TRBJ1-5, with 8 bases aligning to TRBD1. J was trimmed by 4 bases and V by 6 bases; bases with no gene match: 2. This CDR3 region has 13 residues. Here the CDR3 DNA reads TGTGCCAGCAGCCGGACAGGGAATCAGCCCCAGCATTTT. It encodes CASSRTGNQPQHF.

V and J are TRBV20-1 and TRBJ1-2; D gene unclear. CDR3 size: 13 residues. V dropped 0 bases and J dropped 4 bases, with 9 bases sitting between them. Germline CDR1 and CDR2: DFQATT and SNEGSKA (reference sequence). The CDR3 DNA sequence: TGCAGTGCTAGAGACAATGAGAGCTATGGCTACACCTTC. It yields the protein CSARDNESYGYTF.

The chain joins TRBV5-5 to TRBJ2-7, with 7 positions matching TRBD1. The CDR3 has 13 residues. V gave up 4 bases and J gave up 5 bases; unmatched junction bases: 6. The germline V gene has CDR1 SGHKS and CDR2 YYEKEE (reference sequence). CDR3 coding DNA: TGTGCCAGCAGCCTCACAGGGGTAGACGAGCAGTACTTC. Encoded protein: CASSLTGVDEQYF.

The genes are TRBV7-6 and TRBJ2-5; a possible D gene is TRBD1 (6 bases). Trimming shortened V by 3 bases and J by 1 base, and 15 bases separated the two germline ends. Germline CDR1 is SGHVS and CDR2 is FNYEAQ. CDR3 length: 16 amino acids. CDR3 loop: CASSFPETGSQETQYF. DNA for the CDR3: TGTGCCAGCAGCTTCCCTGAAACAGGGTCCCAAGAGACCCAGTACTTC. Using reference TRBV7-6 and TRBJ2-5 for the parts outside the CDR3, the full variable domain is GAGVSQSPRYKVTKRGQDVALRCDPISGHVSLYWYRQALGQGPEFLTYFNYEAQQDKSGLPNDRFSAERPEGSISTLTIQRTEQRDSAMYRCASSFPETGSQETQYFGPGTRLLVL.

The chain joins TRBV12-3 or TRBV12-4 to TRBJ1-6; 8 bases fit TRBD1. This CDR3 region has 16 residues. Trimming took 4 bases from V and 7 from J; bases not matched to a gene: 9. CDR3 sequence: CASSSTWTGKNSPLHF. CDR3 bases: TGTGCCAGCAGTTCAACCTGGACAGGGAAGAATTCACCCCTCCACTTT.

Comment on this clonotype: A read error may explain this, as a much larger clone is one base away. J is TRBJ2-1 and V is TRBV5-1; the match to TRBD2 covers 7 bases. The CDR3 length is 14 residues. The germline CDR1 and CDR2 sequences are SGHRS and YFSETQ. V was clipped by 5 bases and J by 7 bases; unmatched bases: 9. The CDR3 sequence is CASRGGGGLNEQFF. DNA of the CDR3: TGCGCCAGCAGGGGTGGCGGGGGACTTAATGAGCAGTTCTTC.

This clonotype is a singleton in its sample. CDR3 DNA sequence: TGTGCCACCAGCCCGCAAATGAGCACAGATACGCAGTATTTT. Residues: CATSPQMSTDTQYF. The genes are TRBV15 and TRBJ2-3; D is uncertain. The germline gives CDR1 LNHNV, CDR2 YYDKDF (reference sequence). The germline V and J ends were trimmed by 5 bases and 0 bases, with 9 bases remaining between them. This CDR3 spans 14 amino acids.

V gene TRBV7-2 combines with J gene TRBJ2-4; D uncertain. Germline lookup yields CDR1 SGHTA and CDR2 FQGNSA. V lost 5 bases and J 0 bases, leaving 11 bases between the germline ends. CDR3 size: 15 residues. DNA of the CDR3: TGTGCCAGCAGCCCCACAACCATAGCCAAAAACATTCAGTACTTC. Encoded protein: CASSPTTIAKNIQYF.

The CDR3 sequence is CASSQDPLAGANEQFF. CDR3 coding DNA: TGTGCCAGCAGCCAAGATCCCTTAGCGGGGGCCAATGAGCAGTTCTTC. The chain employs TRBV14 and TRBJ2-1, with 9 positions matching TRBD2. The CDR3 consists of 16 residues. V gave up 0 bases and J gave up 6 bases; unmatched junction bases: 6. Germline V lookup: CDR1 SGHDN, CDR2 FVKESK.